This T cell receptor beta chain originates from a study of graft-versus-host responses after intestinal transplantation (dated by TCRdb to the early 2020s). About the full investigation: The transplants that recipients received were multivisceral, liver-intestinal, or isolated intestinal. The cohort enrolled fewer than 25 intestinal transplant recipients including one retransplant, and a few patients lacking pretransplant specimens were excluded. Alloreactive clones were identified by sequencing pre-transplant mixed lymphocyte reaction products and comparing them with unstimulated pre-transplant donor and recipient T cells. Instead of going to the commercial service, samples from a few later patients were sequenced in-house on an Illumina MiSeq and processed with MiXCR. Donor T cell macrochimerism was defined as a peak of at least 4% donor T cells among recipient peripheral blood mononuclear cells. All recipients received anti-thymocyte globulin induction followed by maintenance tacrolimus and steroids for 3 to 4 years. After intestinal transplantation, graft-versus-host and host-versus-graft alloreactive T cell clones were followed in the graft, circulation and bone marrow using bulk TCR-beta CDR3 sequencing. The paper as a whole reports these results and caveats: GvH clones turned up in recipient bone marrow, with some appearing earlier in ileal mucosa or blood, a pattern consistent with an intestinal mucosal origin. The conclusions were limited by the relatively low number and heterogeneity of the intestinal transplant patients. Patients with donor T cell macrochimerism had high GvH to HvG T cell clonal ratios in their allografts. Peak levels of circulating GvH clones were associated with declines in HvG clones early after transplant.

The germline V gene yields WSHSY for CDR1 and SAAADI for CDR2. The CDR3 numbers 17 residues from cysteine through phenylalanine. The only DNA kept is the CDR3, 51 bases in frame from the first base. After removal of 6 bases from V and 4 bases from J, the junction retains 9 bases not matched to a gene. On this clone itself: The antigen it recognizes is unknown. No base quality information exists; no much larger clone differs at one position.

The time point tag for this specimen amounts to: cells obtained before transplantation from donor or recipient. CD3+CD4+ and CD3+CD8+ populations were FACS-sorted from unstimulated pre-transplant donor and recipient cells taken from spleen or lymph nodes. Library preparation was by the immunoSEQ multiplex PCR assay. For most patients, genomic DNA was isolated using the Qiagen DNeasy Blood and Tissue Kit and was shipped frozen to Adaptive Biotechnologies for TCR sequencing. Adaptive Biotechnologies carried out high-throughput TCR-beta CDR3 sequencing of genomic DNA for most patients. In the source study's methods: Adaptive's ImmunoSEQ software supplied the TCR sequencing data for 15 to 20 patients, while MiXCR and VDJtools were used to process a few other patients. CD4 versus CD8 sorting errors were corrected by removing sequences found in both subsets at a frequency ratio below 5:1. CDR3 nucleotide sequences shared between donor and recipient were removed because their origin could not be assigned. To count as alloreactive, a clone needed at least 2-fold expansion over unstimulated cells and a minimum CFSE-low frequency of 0.002% (template counts) or 0.001% (read counts). Clones were considered mappable if detected in sequenced pre-transplant spleen, lymph node, or MLR CFSE-low populations of the donor or recipient. Cumulative frequency of alloreactive clones was calculated as a percentage of all sequences weighted by copy number. In TCRdb, the immuneACCESS table is reduced to in-frame sequences with V and J assigned. These tables do not hold every clone; where another copy was compared, an unresolved V gene accounts for under half, and the others remain unexplained. V, J and clone size reflect that table, while D and trimming were determined from the DNA. Counted in this sample were 99,000 or so clones; roughly 90% of them appeared once. The ten largest account for roughly 1% of the sample.

The sample consisted of unstimulated CD4+ T cells sorted from spleen or lymph node cells, taken before intestinal transplant. The sequence was collected from a human donor who received an intestinal transplant. The chain is encoded by TRBV10-2 joined to TRBJ2-3; 14 nucleotides in the junction match TRBD2. The base sequence is TGCGCCAGCAGACAGGCGGGGACTAGCGGGAGCCCAGATACGCAGTATTTT. Its protein reads: CASRQAGTSGSPDTQYF.